These T cell receptor beta chains were read from a single sample in a study of blood T cell repertoires in COVID-19. The table came from immunoSEQ multiplex PCR; TCRdb's copy has only in-frame clones and leaves some out. The data hold about 270,000 clones, with around 90% observed a single time. Source material: peripheral blood. The origin of the receptors is a man in his 60s who had recovered from COVID-19. CDR3s include the opening cysteine and the closing phenylalanine or tryptophan. A D gene is named only where the DNA matches it firmly.

v_gene	j_gene	d_gene	CDR3aa
TRBV5-8	TRBJ2-1	TRBD2	CASSLEGTRREFF
TRBV7-9	TRBJ2-7	.	CASSSAVGAGVGEQYF
TRBV9	TRBJ2-1	TRBD1	CASSVAEGATNEQFF
TRBV27	TRBJ2-3	.	CASSFGSTTDTQYF
TRBV13	TRBJ1-5	.	CASSFRGAGNQPQHF
TRBV18	TRBJ1-5	.	CASSLGPVEPQHF
TRBV19	TRBJ2-7	TRBD1	CASRGQGAFEQYF
TRBV10-3	TRBJ2-7	TRBD1	CAISESTGDYEQYF
TRBV7-9	TRBJ2-1	.	CASSLPGTRTYNEQFF
TRBV28	TRBJ1-2	.	CASSAPWEGYTF
TRBV7-8	TRBJ2-7	TRBD2	CASSFGTSGGPLGEQYF